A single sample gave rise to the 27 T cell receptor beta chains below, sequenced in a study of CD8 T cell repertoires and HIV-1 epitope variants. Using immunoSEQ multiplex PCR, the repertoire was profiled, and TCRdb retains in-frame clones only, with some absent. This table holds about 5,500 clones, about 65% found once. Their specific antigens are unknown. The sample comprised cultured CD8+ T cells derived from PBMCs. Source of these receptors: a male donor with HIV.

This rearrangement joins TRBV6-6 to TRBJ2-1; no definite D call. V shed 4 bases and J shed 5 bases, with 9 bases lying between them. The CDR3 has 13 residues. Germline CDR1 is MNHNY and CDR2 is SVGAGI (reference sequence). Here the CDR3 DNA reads TGTGCCAGCAGTTCAGACACCGACAATGAGCAGTTCTTC. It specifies CASSSDTDNEQFF.

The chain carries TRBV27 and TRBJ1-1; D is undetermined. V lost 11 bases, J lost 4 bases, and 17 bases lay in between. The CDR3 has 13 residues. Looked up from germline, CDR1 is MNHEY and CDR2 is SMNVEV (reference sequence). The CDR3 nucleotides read TGTGCCTCCGGTATGGGCGTAGGCACTGAAGCTTTCTTT. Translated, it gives CASGMGVGTEAFF.

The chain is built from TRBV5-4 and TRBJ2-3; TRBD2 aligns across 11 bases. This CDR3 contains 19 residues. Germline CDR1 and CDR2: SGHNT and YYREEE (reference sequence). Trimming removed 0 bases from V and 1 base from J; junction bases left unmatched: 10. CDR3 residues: CASSLEGLAGGWGTDTQYF. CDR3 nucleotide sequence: TGTGCCAGCAGCTTGGAGGGTCTAGCGGGAGGTTGGGGCACAGATACGCAGTATTTT.

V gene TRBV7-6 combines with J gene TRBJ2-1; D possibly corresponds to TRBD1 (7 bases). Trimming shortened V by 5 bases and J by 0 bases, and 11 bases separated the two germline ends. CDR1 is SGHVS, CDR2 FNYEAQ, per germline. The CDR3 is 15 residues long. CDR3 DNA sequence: TGTGCCAGCAGCGGACAGGAGGGCTCCTACAATGAGCAGTTCTTC. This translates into CASSGQEGSYNEQFF.

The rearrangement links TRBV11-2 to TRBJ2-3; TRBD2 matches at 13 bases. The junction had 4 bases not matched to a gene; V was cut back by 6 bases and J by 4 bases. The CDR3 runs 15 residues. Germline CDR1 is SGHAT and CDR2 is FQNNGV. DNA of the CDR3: TGTGCCAGCAGATCTGGACTAGCGGGGGCAGATACGCAGTATTTT. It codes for CASRSGLAGADTQYF.

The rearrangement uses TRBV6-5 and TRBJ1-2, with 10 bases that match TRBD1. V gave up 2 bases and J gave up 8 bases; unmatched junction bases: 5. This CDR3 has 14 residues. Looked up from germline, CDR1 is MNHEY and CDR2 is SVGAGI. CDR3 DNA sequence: TGTGCCAGCAGTTACGGGACAGGGGCAGACGGCTACACCTTC. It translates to CASSYGTGADGYTF.

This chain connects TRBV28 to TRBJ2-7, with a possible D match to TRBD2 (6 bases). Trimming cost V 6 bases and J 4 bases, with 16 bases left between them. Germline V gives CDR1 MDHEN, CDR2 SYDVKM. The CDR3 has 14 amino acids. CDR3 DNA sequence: TGTGCCAGCAGGCGGGAAGGCGGGGTGTACGAGCAGTACTTC. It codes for CASRREGGVYEQYF.

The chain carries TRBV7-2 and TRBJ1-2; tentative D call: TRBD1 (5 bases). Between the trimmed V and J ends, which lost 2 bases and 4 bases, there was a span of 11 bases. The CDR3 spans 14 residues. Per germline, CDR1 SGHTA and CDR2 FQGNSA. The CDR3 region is CASSLLTATYGYTF. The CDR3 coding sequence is TGTGCCAGCAGCTTATTGACAGCGACCTATGGCTACACCTTC.

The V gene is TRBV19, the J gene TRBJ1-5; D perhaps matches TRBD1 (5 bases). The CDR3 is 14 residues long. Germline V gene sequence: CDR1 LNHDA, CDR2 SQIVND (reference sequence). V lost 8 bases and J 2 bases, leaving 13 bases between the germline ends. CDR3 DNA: TGTGCCAGTCGGGGCCTCCTCGGCAATCAGCCCCAGCATTTT. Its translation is CASRGLLGNQPQHF.

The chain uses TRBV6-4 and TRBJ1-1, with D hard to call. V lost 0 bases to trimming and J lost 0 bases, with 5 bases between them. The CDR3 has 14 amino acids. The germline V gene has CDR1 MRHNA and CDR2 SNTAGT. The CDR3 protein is CASSDSSLNTEAFF. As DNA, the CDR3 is TGTGCCAGCAGTGACTCGAGCTTGAACACTGAAGCTTTCTTT.

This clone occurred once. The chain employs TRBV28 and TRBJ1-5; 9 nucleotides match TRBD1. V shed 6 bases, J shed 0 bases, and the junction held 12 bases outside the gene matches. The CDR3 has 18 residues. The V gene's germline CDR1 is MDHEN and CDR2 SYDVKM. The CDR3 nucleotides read TGTGCCAGCAGCCCTGGACAGGGGCCCTATTATAGCAATCAGCCCCAGCATTTT. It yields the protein CASSPGQGPYYSNQPQHF.

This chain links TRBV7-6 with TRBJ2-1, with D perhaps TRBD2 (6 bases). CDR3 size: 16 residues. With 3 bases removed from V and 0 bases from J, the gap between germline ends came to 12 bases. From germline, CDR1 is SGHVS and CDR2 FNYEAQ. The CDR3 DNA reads TGTGCCAGCAGCTTGTTCGGCGGGGTCTCCTACAATGAGCAGTTCTTC. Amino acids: CASSLFGGVSYNEQFF.

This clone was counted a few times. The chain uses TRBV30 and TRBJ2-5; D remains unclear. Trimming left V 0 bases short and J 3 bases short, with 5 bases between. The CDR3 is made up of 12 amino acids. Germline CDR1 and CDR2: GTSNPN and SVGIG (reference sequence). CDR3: CAWSVMEETQYF. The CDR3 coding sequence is TGTGCCTGGAGTGTAATGGAAGAGACCCAGTACTTC.

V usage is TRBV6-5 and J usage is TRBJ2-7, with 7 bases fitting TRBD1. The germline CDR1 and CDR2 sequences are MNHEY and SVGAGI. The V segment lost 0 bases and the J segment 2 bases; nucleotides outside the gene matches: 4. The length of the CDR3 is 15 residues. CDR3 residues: CASSYSTGFPYEQYF. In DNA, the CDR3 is TGTGCCAGCAGTTACTCGACAGGGTTTCCCTACGAGCAGTACTTC.

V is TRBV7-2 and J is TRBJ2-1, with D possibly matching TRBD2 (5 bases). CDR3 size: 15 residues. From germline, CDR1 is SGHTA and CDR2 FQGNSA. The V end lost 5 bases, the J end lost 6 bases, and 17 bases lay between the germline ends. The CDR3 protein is CASSAGNERSNEQFF. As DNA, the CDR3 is TGTGCCAGCAGCGCCGGGAACGAACGGTCCAATGAGCAGTTCTTC.

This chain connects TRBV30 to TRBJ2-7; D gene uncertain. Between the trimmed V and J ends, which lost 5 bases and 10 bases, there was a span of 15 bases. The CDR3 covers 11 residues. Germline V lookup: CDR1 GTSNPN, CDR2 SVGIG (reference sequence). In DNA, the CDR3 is TGTGCCTGGGGGCTTGCGACGTTACAGTACTTC. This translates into CAWGLATLQYF.

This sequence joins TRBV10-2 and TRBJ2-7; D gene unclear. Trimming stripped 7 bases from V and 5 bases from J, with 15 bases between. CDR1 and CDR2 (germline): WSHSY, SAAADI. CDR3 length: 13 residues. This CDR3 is CASTRFVGNEQYF. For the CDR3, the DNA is TGCGCCAGCACGAGGTTCGTAGGTAACGAGCAGTACTTC.

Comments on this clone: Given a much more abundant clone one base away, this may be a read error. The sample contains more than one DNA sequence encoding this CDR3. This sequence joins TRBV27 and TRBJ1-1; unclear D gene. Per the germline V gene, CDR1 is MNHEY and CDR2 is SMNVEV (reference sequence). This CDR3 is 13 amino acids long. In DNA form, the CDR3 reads TGTGCTAGCAGTTTATCGTCCCGGAATGAAGCTTTCTTT. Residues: CASSLSSRNEAFF.

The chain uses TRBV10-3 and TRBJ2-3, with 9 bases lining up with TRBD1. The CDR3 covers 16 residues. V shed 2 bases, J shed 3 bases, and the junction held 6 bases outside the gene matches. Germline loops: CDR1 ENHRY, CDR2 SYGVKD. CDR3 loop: CAISEAGQGVTDTQYF. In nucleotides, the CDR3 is TGTGCCATCAGTGAGGCGGGACAGGGAGTGACAGATACGCAGTATTTT.

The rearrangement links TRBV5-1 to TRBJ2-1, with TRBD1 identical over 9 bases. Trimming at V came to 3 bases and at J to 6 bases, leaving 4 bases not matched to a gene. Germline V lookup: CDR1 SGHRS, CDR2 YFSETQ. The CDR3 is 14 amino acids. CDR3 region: CASSWGQGPNEQFF. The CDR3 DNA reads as TGCGCCAGCAGCTGGGGACAGGGACCCAATGAGCAGTTCTTC.

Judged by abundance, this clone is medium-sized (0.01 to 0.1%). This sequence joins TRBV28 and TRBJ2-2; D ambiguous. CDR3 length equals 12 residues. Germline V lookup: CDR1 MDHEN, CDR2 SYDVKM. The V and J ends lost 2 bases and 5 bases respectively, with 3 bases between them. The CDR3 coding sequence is TGTGCCAGCAGTTTAGAGACCGGGGAGCTGTTTTTT. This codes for CASSLETGELFF.

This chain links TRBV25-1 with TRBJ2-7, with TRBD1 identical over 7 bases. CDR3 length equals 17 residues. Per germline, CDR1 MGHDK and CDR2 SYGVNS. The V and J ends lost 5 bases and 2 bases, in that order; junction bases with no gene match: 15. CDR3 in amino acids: CASSPTVGLGQPYEQYF. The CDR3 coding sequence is TGTGCCAGCAGTCCGACCGTAGGATTGGGACAGCCCTACGAGCAGTACTTC.

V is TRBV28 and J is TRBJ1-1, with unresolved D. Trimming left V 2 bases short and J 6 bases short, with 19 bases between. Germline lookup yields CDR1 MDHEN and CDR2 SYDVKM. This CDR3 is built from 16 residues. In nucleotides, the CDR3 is TGTGCCAGCAGTTTACACGACAATGCCGGCGAGGCTGAAGCTTTCTTT. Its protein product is CASSLHDNAGEAEAFF.

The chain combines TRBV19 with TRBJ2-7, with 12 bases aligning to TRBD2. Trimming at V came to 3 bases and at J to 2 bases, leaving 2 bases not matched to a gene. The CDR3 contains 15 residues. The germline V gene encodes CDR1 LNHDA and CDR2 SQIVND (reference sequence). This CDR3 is CASSMTSGGAYEQYF. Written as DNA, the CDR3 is TGTGCCAGTAGTATGACTAGCGGGGGTGCCTACGAGCAGTACTTC.

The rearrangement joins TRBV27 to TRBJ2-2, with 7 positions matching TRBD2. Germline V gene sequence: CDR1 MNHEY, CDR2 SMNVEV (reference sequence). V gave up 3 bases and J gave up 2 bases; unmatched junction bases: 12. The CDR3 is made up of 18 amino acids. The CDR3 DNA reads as TGTGCCAGCAGTTTTGGGCTAGCGGTTCTCGGCAACACCGGGGAGCTGTTTTTT. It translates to CASSFGLAVLGNTGELFF.

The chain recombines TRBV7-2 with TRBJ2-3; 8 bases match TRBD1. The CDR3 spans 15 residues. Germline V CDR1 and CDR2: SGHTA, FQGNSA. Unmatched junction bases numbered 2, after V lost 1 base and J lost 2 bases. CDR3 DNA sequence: TGTGCCAGCAGCTTAGGGACAGGGAACACAGATACGCAGTATTTT. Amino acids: CASSLGTGNTDTQYF.

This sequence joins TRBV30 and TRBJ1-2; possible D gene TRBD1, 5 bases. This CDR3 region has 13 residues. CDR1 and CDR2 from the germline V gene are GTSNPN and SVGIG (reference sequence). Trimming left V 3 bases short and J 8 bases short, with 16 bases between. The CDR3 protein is CAWSPGGTRGYTF. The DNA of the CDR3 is TGTGCCTGGAGCCCCGGCGGGACGAGGGGCTACACCTTC.